Listed below are T cell receptor beta chains from one sample, sequenced in a study of shared clonotypes between healthy human individuals. TCRdb keeps only in-frame clones here, not all; method: immunoSEQ multiplex PCR. Of over 2 million clones listed, over 85% were seen once; the top ten hold around 1.1%. The material sequenced was naive CD8+ T cells sorted from blood. The receptors originated from a man younger than 35 in good health. Each CDR3 is given without its conserved first and last residue.

V gene,J gene,CDR3 protein
TRBV28,TRBJ1-1,ASSPLEGLNTEAF
TRBV10-2,TRBJ2-7,ASSESLTSYEQY
TRBV25-1,TRBJ1-2,ASSASIHPYGYT
TRBV2,TRBJ2-5,ASSAGQGKETQY
TRBV10-3,TRBJ2-3,AITDGRGEDTQY
TRBV2,TRBJ1-4,ASSDQGADEKLF
TRBV9,TRBJ2-5,ASSVEQGTEETQY
TRBV4-1,TRBJ1-1,ASSQVGQGVTEAF
TRBV11-2,TRBJ2-7,ASLRDRDYEQY
TRBV5-1,TRBJ2-7,ASSYQDGVRHEQY
TRBV7-6,TRBJ2-5,ASSTAQAGTLETQY
TRBV9,TRBJ1-1,ASSETAGVMNTEAF
TRBV9,TRBJ2-3,ASSVAGDTQY
TRBV5-4,TRBJ2-1,ASRLWGSSYNEQF
TRBV6-6,TRBJ2-7,ASSSSGHGSYEQY
TRBV7-9,TRBJ2-7,ASSDVADQHSYEQY
TRBV29-1,TRBJ2-5,SVGVPPQETQY
TRBV4-1,TRBJ2-1,ASSQDQASGRGNEQF
TRBV9,TRBJ2-1,ASSPLGTTYNEQF
TRBV4-1,TRBJ2-2,ASSLRRGPGELF
TRBV19,TRBJ2-4,ASSSQENIQY
TRBV11-2,TRBJ2-1,ASSLDRLAKF
TRBV6-1,TRBJ2-7,ASRPATSYEQY
TRBV2,TRBJ2-5,ASSSTSWETQY
TRBV10-2,TRBJ2-1,ASSEFGSSYNEQF
TRBV6-1,TRBJ2-3,ASRPGASTDTQY
TRBV5-4,TRBJ2-4,ASSLEGDIQY
TRBV7-9,TRBJ2-7,ASSLADGSYEQY
TRBV5-4,TRBJ1-1,ASSFTGATEAF
TRBV4-3,TRBJ2-3,ASSQVLGGNTDTQY
TRBV19,TRBJ2-2,ASNTGLAGENTGELF
TRBV2,TRBJ2-7,ASRAGPLSSYEQY
TRBV13,TRBJ2-7,ASSVDSEEQY
TRBV4-1,TRBJ2-7,ASSQESGLVLEQY
TRBV27,TRBJ1-1,ASTLTGSGTEAF
TRBV6-1,TRBJ2-7,ASSDPPAGNRYEQY
TRBV9,TRBJ1-1,ASSADSGQTEAF
TRBV5-1,TRBJ1-1,ASRVGQGILAF
TRBV5-8,TRBJ2-1,ASSLGSSGGYNEQF
TRBV4-1,TRBJ2-1,ASGSRTSGGHTYDEQF
TRBV7-8,TRBJ1-1,ASSLTGVTEAF
TRBV19,TRBJ2-7,ASSIQDLYEQY
TRBV30,TRBJ1-3,AGTGISGNTIY
TRBV29-1,TRBJ2-7,SVEDPDRGVHEQY
TRBV2,TRBJ2-5,ASSEGEPGWETQY
TRBV29-1,TRBJ1-2,SVVGGAHGYT